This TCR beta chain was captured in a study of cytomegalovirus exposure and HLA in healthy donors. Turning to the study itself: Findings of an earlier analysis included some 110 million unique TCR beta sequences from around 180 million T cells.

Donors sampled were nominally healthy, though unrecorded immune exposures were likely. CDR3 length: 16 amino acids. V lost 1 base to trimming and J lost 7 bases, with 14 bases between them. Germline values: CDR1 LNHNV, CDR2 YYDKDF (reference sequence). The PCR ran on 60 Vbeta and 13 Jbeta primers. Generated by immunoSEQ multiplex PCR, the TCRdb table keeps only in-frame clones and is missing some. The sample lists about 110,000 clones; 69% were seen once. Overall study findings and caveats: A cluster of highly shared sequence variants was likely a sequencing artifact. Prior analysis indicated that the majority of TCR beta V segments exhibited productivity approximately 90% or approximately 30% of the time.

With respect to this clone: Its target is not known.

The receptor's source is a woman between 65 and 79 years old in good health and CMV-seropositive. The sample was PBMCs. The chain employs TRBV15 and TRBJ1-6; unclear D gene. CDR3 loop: CATSRAPFSANSPLHF. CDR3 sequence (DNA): TGTGCCACCAGCAGAGCCCCCTTTTCAGCGAATTCACCCCTCCACTTT.